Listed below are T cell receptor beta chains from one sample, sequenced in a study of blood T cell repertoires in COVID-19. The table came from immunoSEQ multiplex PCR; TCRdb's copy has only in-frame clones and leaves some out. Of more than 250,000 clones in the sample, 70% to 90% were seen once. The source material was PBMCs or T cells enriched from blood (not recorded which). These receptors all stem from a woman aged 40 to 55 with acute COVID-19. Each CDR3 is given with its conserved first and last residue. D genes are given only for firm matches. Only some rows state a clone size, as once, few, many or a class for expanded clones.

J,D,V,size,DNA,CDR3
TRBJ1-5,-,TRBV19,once,TGTGCCAGTAGTATAGATGGGGTGGAGGGCAATCAGCCCCAGCATTTT,CASSIDGVEGNQPQHF
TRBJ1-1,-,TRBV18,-,TGTGCCAGCTCAGACAGATTAAACACTGAAGCTTTCTTT,CASSDRLNTEAFF
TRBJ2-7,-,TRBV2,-,TGTGCCAGCAGAAGAGAGTTAGCTGAGCAGTACTTC,CASRRELAEQYF
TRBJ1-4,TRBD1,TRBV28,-,TGTGCCAGCAGTTCCAAGACAGGGAGCGCTAATGAAAAACTGTTTTTT,CASSSKTGSANEKLFF
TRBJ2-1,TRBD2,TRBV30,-,TGTGCCGGAAACTCCGGGACTAGCGGGAGTAATGAGCAGTTCTTC,CAGNSGTSGSNEQFF
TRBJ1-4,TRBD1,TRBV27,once,TGTGCCAGCAGGTCCGTGGGGACAGGGGGGAAACTGTTTTTT,CASRSVGTGGKLFF
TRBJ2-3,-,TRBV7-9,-,TGTGCCAGCAGCTTTCGGCAGGGGAGCACAGATACGCAGTATTTT,CASSFRQGSTDTQYF
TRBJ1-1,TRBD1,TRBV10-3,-,TGTGCCATCAGTGAGAGGACAGGGGGAGGTGAAGCTTTCTTT,CAISERTGGGEAFF
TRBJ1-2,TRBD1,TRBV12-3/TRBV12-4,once,TGTGCCAGCAGTACCGGGACAGGGGTTGGCTACACCTTC,CASSTGTGVGYTF
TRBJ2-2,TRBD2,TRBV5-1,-,TGCGCCAGCAGCTTTGGACTAGCGGGAGCGTCGAACACCGGGGAGCTGTTTTTT,CASSFGLAGASNTGELFF
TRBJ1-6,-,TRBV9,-,TGTGCCAGCAGCGCCCACCCCGACAGCTATAATTCACCCCTCCACTTT,CASSAHPDSYNSPLHF
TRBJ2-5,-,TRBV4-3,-,TGCGCCAGCAGCCAAGATTTAGACACACAAGAGACCCAGTACTTC,CASSQDLDTQETQYF
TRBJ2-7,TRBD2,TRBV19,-,TGTGCCAGTAGTAAGCTAGCGGGAGGGCCCTCCTACGAGCAGTACTTC,CASSKLAGGPSYEQYF
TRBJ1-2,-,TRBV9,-,TGTGCCAGCAGCGCATTAGCTGGCGCGGAGAAGAATGGCTACACCTTC,CASSALAGAEKNGYTF
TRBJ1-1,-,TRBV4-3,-,TGCGCCAGCAGCCAAGATGGAGGGGCCCCGAACACTGAAGCTTTCTTT,CASSQDGGAPNTEAFF
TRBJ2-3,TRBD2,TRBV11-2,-,TGTGCCAGCAGCTTAGGACTAGCGGGTTTTGCAGATACGCAGTATTTT,CASSLGLAGFADTQYF
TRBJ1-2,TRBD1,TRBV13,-,TGTGCCAGCAGCTTACTGGGTGTCGGGACAGGCTTTGAGGGCTACACCTTC,CASSLLGVGTGFEGYTF
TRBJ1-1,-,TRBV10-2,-,TGCGCCAGCAGGTATGTCCCGTCGGGAGGAGGAACTGAAGCTTTCTTT,CASRYVPSGGGTEAFF
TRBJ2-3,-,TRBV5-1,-,TGCGCCAGCAGCCCGGGACAAGTCACAGATACGCAGTATTTT,CASSPGQVTDTQYF
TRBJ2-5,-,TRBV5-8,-,TGTGCCAGCAGGCCCAATAGCCGGGAGACCCAGTACTTC,CASRPNSRETQYF
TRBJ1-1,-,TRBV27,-,TGTGCCAGCAGTTTAGTCCGGAGCCTAACTTCTGAAGCTTTCTTT,CASSLVRSLTSEAFF
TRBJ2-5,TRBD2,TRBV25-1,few,TGTGCCAGCAGTGAAATTAACCCAGCGGGAGGCCCAGAGACCCAGTACTTC,CASSEINPAGGPETQYF
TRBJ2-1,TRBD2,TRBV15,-,TGTGCCACCAGCAGAGATTTGGTGGCGGGGGGGTCATACAATGAGCAGTTCTTC,CATSRDLVAGGSYNEQFF
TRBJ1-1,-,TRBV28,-,TGTGCCAGCAGCACAGGGCCCACTGAAGCTTTCTTT,CASSTGPTEAFF
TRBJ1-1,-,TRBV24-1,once,TGTGCCACCAGGGATGGCCCTGCGGGGACTGAAGCTTTCTTT,CATRDGPAGTEAFF
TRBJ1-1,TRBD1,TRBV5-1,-,TGCGCCAGCAGCAAAGACAGGGGCGGGGACACTGAAGCTTTCTTT,CASSKDRGGDTEAFF
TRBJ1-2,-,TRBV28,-,TGTGCCAGCACCAATACCCCGGAGGCGGTCTATGGCTACACCTTC,CASTNTPEAVYGYTF
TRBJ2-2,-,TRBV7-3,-,TGTGCCAGCAGCCCCGGGAGATACGGGGAGCTGTTTTTT,CASSPGRYGELFF
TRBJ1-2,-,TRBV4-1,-,TGCGCCAGCAGCCAAGTGGGCCCAAGAGATGGCTACACCTTC,CASSQVGPRDGYTF
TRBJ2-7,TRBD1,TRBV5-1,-,TGCGCCAGCTCAAGGGACAGGACAGATGAGCAGTACTTC,CASSRDRTDEQYF
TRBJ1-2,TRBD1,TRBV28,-,TGTGCCAGCAGTTTGGCGGGACAGGTCTATGGCTACACCTTC,CASSLAGQVYGYTF
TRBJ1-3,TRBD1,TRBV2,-,TGTGCCAGCAGTGAAGGCGGACAGGGAGGAAACACCATATATTTT,CASSEGGQGGNTIYF
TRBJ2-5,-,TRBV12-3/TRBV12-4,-,TGTGCCAGCAGTTCGGCGGAAGTCCAGTACTTC,CASSSAEVQYF
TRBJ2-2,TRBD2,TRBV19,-,TGTGCCAGTAGTATAGGCCCCAGCGGGAGAGACGGGGAGCTGTTTTTT,CASSIGPSGRDGELFF
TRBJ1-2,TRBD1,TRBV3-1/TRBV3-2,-,TGTGCCAGCAGCCCCAGGACAGGGGGCTATGGCTACACCTTC,CASSPRTGGYGYTF
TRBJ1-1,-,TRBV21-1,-,TGTGCCAGCAGCAAAGCGTCACAGGGGGCAAACACTGAAGCTTTCTTT,CASSKASQGANTEAFF
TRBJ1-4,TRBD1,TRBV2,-,TGTGCCAGCAGACAACAGGGGCGTAATGAAAAACTGTTTTTT,CASRQQGRNEKLFF
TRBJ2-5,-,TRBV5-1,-,TGCGCCAGCAGCTTGGCGCAAGAGACCCAGTACTTC,CASSLAQETQYF
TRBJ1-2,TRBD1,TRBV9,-,TGTGCCAGCAGCGGAGGACAGGGAAACTATGGCTACACCTTC,CASSGGQGNYGYTF
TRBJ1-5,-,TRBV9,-,TGTGCCAGCAGCGTGGGCAGAAGCAATCAGCCCCAGCATTTT,CASSVGRSNQPQHF
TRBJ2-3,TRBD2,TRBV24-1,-,TGTGCCACCAGTGATTTGCAGAAGGCGGGGGGCACAGATACGCAGTATTTT,CATSDLQKAGGTDTQYF
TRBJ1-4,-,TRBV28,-,TGTGCCAGCACCGCTACAACTAATGAAAAACTGTTTTTT,CASTATTNEKLFF
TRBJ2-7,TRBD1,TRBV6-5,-,TGTGCCAGCAGGGATTTGGCAGGGGGCGGCGAGCAGTACTTC,CASRDLAGGGEQYF
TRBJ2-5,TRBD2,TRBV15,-,TGTGCCACCAGCGTAGCGGGAGGAGAGACCCAGTACTTC,CATSVAGGETQYF
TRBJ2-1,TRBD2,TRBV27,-,TGTGCCAGCAGTGTCCCCGGGAGAGGGAGGGCCAAGAATGAGCAGTTCTTC,CASSVPGRGRAKNEQFF
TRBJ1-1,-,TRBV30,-,TGTGCCTGGCGACCCGGAGTGCTTCAGGGAGAAGCTTTCTTT,CAWRPGVLQGEAFF
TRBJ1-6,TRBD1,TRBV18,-,TGTGCCAGCTCACCAGGACAGGGGGGTTCACCCCTCCACTTT,CASSPGQGGSPLHF
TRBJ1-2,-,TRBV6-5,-,TGTGCCAGCAGTTACTCGCCAGGGGAGGGCTATGGCTACACCTTC,CASSYSPGEGYGYTF
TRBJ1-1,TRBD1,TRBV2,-,TGTGCCAGCAGTGAACAGGGGGTAGCCACTGAAGCTTTCTTT,CASSEQGVATEAFF
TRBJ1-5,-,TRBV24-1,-,TGTGCCACCAGTGACTCGGGACAAGAATATCAGCCCCAGCATTTT,CATSDSGQEYQPQHF
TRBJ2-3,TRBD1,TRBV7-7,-,TGTGCTAGCAGCCTAGGACAGGACACAGATACGCAGTATTTT,CASSLGQDTDTQYF
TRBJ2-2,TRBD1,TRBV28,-,TGTGCCAGCAGTTTAGGGGGACAGGGGATTACCGGGGAGCTGTTTTTT,CASSLGGQGITGELFF
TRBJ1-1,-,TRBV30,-,TGTGCCTGGATTCGAGAGAACACTGAAGCTTTCTTT,CAWIRENTEAFF
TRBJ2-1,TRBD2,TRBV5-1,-,TGCGCCAGCAGCTTGTCTAGCGGACTCTACAATGAGCAGTTCTTC,CASSLSSGLYNEQFF
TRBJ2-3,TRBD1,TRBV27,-,TGTGCCAGCAGTTTCATCTTGGGACAGGGGTTGTCGACGCAGTATTTT,CASSFILGQGLSTQYF
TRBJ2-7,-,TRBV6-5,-,TGTGCCAGCAGTTACTCCACTGCCTACGAGCAGTACTTC,CASSYSTAYEQYF
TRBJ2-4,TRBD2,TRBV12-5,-,TGTGCTAGTGGTCCGCTAGCGGGAGGGTACCTAGCCAAAAACATTCAGTACTTC,CASGPLAGGYLAKNIQYF
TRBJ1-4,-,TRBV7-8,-,TGTGCCAGCAGCTGGGTTCCCGGGACACGGATTAATGAAAAACTGTTTTTT,CASSWVPGTRINEKLFF
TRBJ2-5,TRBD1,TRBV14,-,TGTGCCAGCAGCCAATACAACGTCCAGGGGGTGACCCAGTACTTC,CASSQYNVQGVTQYF
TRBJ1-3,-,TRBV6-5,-,TGTGCCAGCAGGGGACTCAGTGGAAACACCATATATTTT,CASRGLSGNTIYF